This TCR beta chain was identified in a study of shared clonotypes between healthy human individuals. CDR3 length: 12 amino acids. Looked up from germline, CDR1 is SGHRS and CDR2 is YFSETQ. The germline V and J ends were trimmed by 0 bases and 9 bases, with 7 bases remaining between them. TCRdb's copy holds only in-frame clones and misses some; the assay was immunoSEQ multiplex PCR. The sample consists of roughly 2.6 million clones, 85% to 95% of them appearing once. Every donor, a Caucasian adult, lived in Nashville, Tennessee. The V and J genes are TRBV5-1 and TRBJ2-1; D gene ambiguous. The TCR was taken from a man aged 18 to 30 in good health. The sample was naive CD4+ T cells sorted from blood. Regarding subset: CD45RA+ positively selected. The CDR3 sequence: CASSLELGEQFF. CDR3 nucleotide sequence: TGCGCCAGCAGCTTGGAGTTAGGTGAGCAGTTCTTC.